The 19 T cell receptor beta chains reported below all come from one sample, sequenced in a study of identical twins. Each CDR3 protein gets one entry after TCRdb re-called the 5' RACE reads with MiXCR. The data show roughly 230,000 distinct CDR3 sequences, about 8.5% seen once. The sample was also linked to a second study, of yellow fever vaccine responses in identical twins.

Sequencing was done on a sample of CD8+ T cells sorted from blood. Every receptor here comes from a young woman in good health.

This clonotype has at least ten counts. The chain combines TRBV25-1 with TRBJ2-5; D might be TRBD1 (6 bases). Per germline, CDR1 MGHDK and CDR2 SYGVNS. This CDR3 is 13 amino acids long. V was cut by 1 base and J by 5 bases, with 8 bases left in between. CDR3 in DNA: TGTGCCAGCAGTGAATGGGGGCAGGAGACCCAGTACTTC. Amino acids: CASSEWGQETQYF.

The CDR3 here is CASSPYSSYEQYF. CDR3 nucleotide sequence: TGTGCCAGCAGTCCTTATAGTTCCTACGAGCAGTACTTC. V and J are TRBV6-2 or TRBV6-3 and TRBJ2-7; no clear D. CDR3 size: 13 residues. Per the germline V gene, CDR1 is MNHEY and CDR2 is SVGEGT. Trimming took off 5 bases at V and 1 base at J, with 9 bases between the two ends.

This clonotype was counted between two and nine times. The rearrangement links TRBV7-9 to TRBJ1-1, with 11 nucleotides matching TRBD1. With V trimmed by 5 bases and J by 8 bases, 10 bases remained unmatched. This CDR3 contains 15 residues. In germline, CDR1 is SEHNR, CDR2 FQNEAQ (reference sequence). CDR3 amino acids: CASSLDSWTGGEAFF. The CDR3 region has the DNA TGTGCCAGCAGCCTAGACTCGTGGACAGGGGGCGAAGCTTTCTTT.

This clonotype was seen ten or more times. This chain connects TRBV7-8 to TRBJ2-7; no clear D gene. There are 12 residues in the CDR3. V was trimmed by 1 base and J by 2 bases, leaving 3 bases between them. Germline V gene data show CDR1 as SGHVS and CDR2 as FQNEAQ. This CDR3 reads CASSLEPYEQYF. The CDR3 nucleotides are TGTGCCAGCAGCTTAGAACCCTACGAGCAGTACTTC.

This clonotype showed up many times. The chain employs TRBV29-1 and TRBJ2-1; 11 positions agree with TRBD2. The CDR3 contains 15 residues. Per the germline V gene, CDR1 is SQVTM and CDR2 is ANQGSEA. Unmatched junction bases numbered 4, after V lost 4 bases and J lost 2 bases. The CDR3 DNA sequence: TGCAGCGTTGTCTATAGCGGGAGGGCCTACAATGAGCAGTTCTTC. Translated, it gives CSVVYSGRAYNEQFF.

The V call is TRBV27, the J call TRBJ2-3, with TRBD1 as a possible D gene (6 bases). The CDR3 totals 17 residues. Germline values: CDR1 MNHEY, CDR2 SMNVEV (reference sequence). V was shortened by 5 bases and J by 0 bases, with 18 bases between the two germline ends. The CDR3 is CASSAPGHHTSTDTQYF. The DNA for the CDR3 is TGTGCCAGCAGTGCGCCGGGACACCATACTAGCACAGATACGCAGTATTTT.

Remarks on this clonotype: Being one base from a much bigger clone, this may be a read error. The chain links TRBV10-3 to TRBJ2-1; D not resolved. The CDR3 is 14 amino acids. CDR1 ENHRY and CDR2 SYGVKD come from the germline V gene. With 5 bases removed from V and 2 bases from J, the gap between germline ends came to 10 bases. The CDR3 nucleotides read TGTGCCATCAGTAAGGTCCGAACCTACAATGAGCAGTTCTTC. Amino acid sequence: CAISKVRTYNEQFF.

The sample holds a few counts of this clonotype. The rearrangement uses TRBV15 and TRBJ2-6; D possibly matches TRBD1 or TRBD2 (5 bases each). The V and J ends lost 5 bases and 2 bases respectively, with 10 bases between them. This CDR3 has 15 amino acids. The germline V gene encodes CDR1 LNHNV and CDR2 YYDKDF (reference sequence). As DNA, the CDR3 is TGTGCCACCAGCGACGGGGCAACTGGGGCCAACGTCCTGACTTTC. Translating it yields CATSDGATGANVLTF.

The chain joins TRBV29-1 to TRBJ2-7; TRBD2 agrees at 7 bases. CDR3 length: 14 amino acids. Unmatched junction bases numbered 6, after V lost 3 bases and J lost 1 base. Germline V lookup: CDR1 SQVTM, CDR2 ANQGSEA. CDR3 region: CSVEDAGVSYEQYF. CDR3 sequence (DNA): TGCAGCGTTGAGGACGCGGGGGTTTCCTACGAGCAGTACTTC.

Many counts were recorded for this clonotype. V and J are TRBV12-3 or TRBV12-4 and TRBJ2-3; 7 bases align to TRBD1. The CDR3 is 13 amino acids. With V trimmed by 6 bases and J by 4 bases, 4 bases remained unmatched. As DNA, the CDR3 is TGTGCCAGCAGCCGGACAGGCCCAGATACGCAGTATTTT. Translation: CASSRTGPDTQYF.

Ten or more counts support this clonotype. The chain combines TRBV29-1 with TRBJ2-5, with a possible D match to TRBD1 (6 bases). The CDR3 covers 14 residues. V was trimmed by 3 bases and J by 5 bases, leaving 16 bases between them. Germline-derived CDR1 and CDR2 are SQVTM and ANQGSEA. DNA for the CDR3: TGCAGCGTTGAGAACCCAGGGGCCGAGGAGACCCAGTACTTC. Its translation is CSVENPGAEETQYF.

This clonotype came up many times. The chain has TRBV15 and TRBJ2-3; TRBD2 matches at 7 bases. Per germline, CDR1 LNHNV and CDR2 YYDKDF (reference sequence). The CDR3 runs 16 residues. Trimming cost V 0 bases and J 3 bases; bases outside gene matches: 6. This CDR3 is CATSRDRGGGTDTQYF. The CDR3 coding sequence is TGTGCCACCAGCAGAGATAGGGGCGGGGGTACAGATACGCAGTATTTT.

The chain recombines TRBV7-2 with TRBJ2-7; 9 bases align to TRBD1. With V trimmed by 1 base and J by 3 bases, 10 bases remained unmatched. CDR3 size: 17 residues. Germline loops: CDR1 SGHTA, CDR2 FQGNSA. CDR3 protein: CASSLGPTGTGNYEQYF. The CDR3 nucleotides are TGTGCCAGCAGCTTAGGCCCAACCGGGACAGGGAACTACGAGCAGTACTTC.

This clonotype has at least ten counts. The chain is built from TRBV5-1 and TRBJ2-7; weak D call: TRBD1 (6 bases). Germline CDR1 is SGHRS and CDR2 is YFSETQ. The CDR3 consists of 17 residues. Trimming removed 3 bases from V and 0 bases from J, with 19 bases in between. This chain's CDR3 is CASSSHPGTSASYEQYF. Written as DNA, the CDR3 is TGCGCCAGCAGCTCTCACCCCGGGACATCCGCCTCCTACGAGCAGTACTTC.

This chain connects TRBV5-8 to TRBJ2-7; 15 bases line up with TRBD2. CDR3 length equals 15 residues. Germline CDR1 reads SGHTS; CDR2 reads YDEGEE. V gave up 6 bases and J gave up 6 bases; unmatched junction bases: 7. CDR3 sequence reads: CASTPGLAGGGEQYF. CDR3 DNA sequence: TGTGCCAGCACCCCCGGACTAGCGGGAGGGGGCGAGCAGTACTTC.

In its sample, this clonotype was seen a few times. The chain links TRBV4-1 to TRBJ2-3; 11 bases line up with TRBD2. Germline V gene sequence: CDR1 MGHRA, CDR2 YSYEKL. This CDR3 comprises 21 residues. J was trimmed by 5 bases and V by 4 bases; bases with no gene match: 23. The CDR3 nucleotides are TGCGCCAGCAGCCTGCGACCAGCCGAATTGAAGACTAGCGGGGTTGGAGATACGCAGTATTTT. The encoded protein is CASSLRPAELKTSGVGDTQYF.

This clonotype was seen a handful of times. This rearrangement joins TRBV7-9 to TRBJ2-1, with TRBD1 matching 10 bases. Germline assignment: CDR1 SEHNR and CDR2 FQNEAQ (reference sequence). The CDR3 runs to 15 residues. The trim removed 5 bases at V and 8 bases at J, leaving 9 bases unmatched. The CDR3 here is CASSHRDRGSHEQFF. DNA of the CDR3: TGTGCCAGCAGCCATCGGGACAGGGGTAGCCATGAGCAGTTCTTC.

This clonotype was seen many times. The J gene is TRBJ2-2, the V gene TRBV4-3; possibly TRBD2 for D (5 bases). V was shortened by 0 bases and J by 2 bases, with 10 bases between the two germline ends. The CDR3 spans 16 residues. Germline V gene lookup returns CDR1 LGHNA and CDR2 YSLEER. The CDR3 nucleotides read TGCGCCAGCAGCCAAGATAAAGCGGACAACACCGGGGAGCTGTTTTTT. Amino acid sequence: CASSQDKADNTGELFF.

This clonotype was detected a few times. The chain is built from TRBV7-9 and TRBJ2-7; a weak D match, TRBD1 (6 bases). The CDR3 spans 14 residues. Trimming took off 5 bases at V and 4 bases at J, with 15 bases between the two ends. The germline CDR1 and CDR2 sequences are SEHNR and FQNEAQ (reference sequence). The DNA of the CDR3 is TGTGCCAGCAGCCAGTTACAGGACAGATACGAGCAGTACTTC. It is translated as CASSQLQDRYEQYF.